This T cell receptor beta chain was sequenced during a study of shared clonotypes between healthy human individuals. Findings and caveats of the study: As a rule, naive subsets had a larger estimated richness than memory subsets. Expectations were that clonotype sharing among donors would be affected by sequencing depth.

This clone has only a few counts. Its antigen remains unidentified. Sequencing used immunoSEQ multiplex PCR; TCRdb keeps in-frame clones, though not all of them. This sample has 600,000 to 800,000 clones, with around 70% found just once. This CDR3 is built from 15 residues. V dropped 4 bases and J dropped 7 bases, with 20 bases sitting between them. Germline-derived CDR1 and CDR2 are SGHRS and YFSETQ. The sample consisted of memory CD4+ T cells sorted from blood. Specified subset: CD45RA-negative fraction. The chain carries TRBV5-1 and TRBJ2-5, with D perhaps matching TRBD1 (7 bases). This receptor was obtained from a woman younger than 45 in good health. The CDR3 protein is CASSIVDRDSRTQYF. The CDR3 nucleotides read TGCGCCAGCAGCATTGTTGACAGGGACTCGCGGACCCAGTACTTC.